This T cell receptor (beta chain) appears in the sequencing data of a study of shared clonotypes between healthy human individuals. Across the whole study: Two women and a few men aged 18 to 49 made up the donors.

Those who donated, Caucasian adults without exception, all lived in Nashville, Tennessee. Findings and limits, study-wide: Shared across several donors were around 4.7% of the naive CD4 clonotypes.

This CDR3 is built from 14 residues. CDR1 MNHEY and CDR2 SMNVEV come from the germline V gene (reference sequence). Trimming pared 2 bases from V and 2 bases from J, leaving 6 bases between. The authors distributed each subset's genomic DNA evenly over several immunoSEQ plates. Sequencing used immunoSEQ multiplex PCR; TCRdb keeps in-frame clones, though not all of them. The repertoire holds 950,000 to 1,300,000 clones, approximately 68% seen once, with roughly 1.5% in the top ten. Comments on this clone: Its antigen is still unknown.

Sequenced material: memory CD4+ T cells sorted from blood. The sample's subset: CD45RA-negative fraction. The rearrangement links TRBV27 to TRBJ2-2; D remains ambiguous. The clonotype originates from a man in his late teens or twenties in good health. This chain's CDR3 is CASSLMDNTGELFF. Written as DNA, the CDR3 is TGTGCCAGCAGTTTAATGGATAACACCGGGGAGCTGTTTTTT.